This T cell receptor (beta chain) was profiled in a study of blood T cells in healthy people across ages. Study conclusions and caveats: The authors considered diversity estimates from one million T cells to be underestimates.

CDR1 and CDR2 (germline): MDHEN, SYDVKM. CDR3 length: 14 amino acids. Next came a second PCR, run for about 7 to 11 cycles, which used a sample-barcoded 5' primer along with a J-beta primer mix. TCRdb itself ran the 5' RACE reads through MiXCR, one entry per CDR3 protein. The sample includes roughly 1 million distinct CDR3 sequences, roughly 24% seen only once; the top ten take about 0.72%. This clonotype has a handful of counts. Its matching antigen is unknown. One end of the junction varies from germline; a read error may be responsible. The same sample was also used in a study of T cells of mothers and their children.

This chain uses TRBV28 with TRBJ1-3; D possibly corresponds to TRBD1 (5 bases). This receptor was obtained from a girl aged 2-10 years in good health. The sequenced material came from blood. CDR3 in amino acids: CASSSGDSGNTTYF. In nucleotides, the CDR3 is TGTGCCAGCAGTTCGGGGGACTCTGGAAACACCACATATTTT.